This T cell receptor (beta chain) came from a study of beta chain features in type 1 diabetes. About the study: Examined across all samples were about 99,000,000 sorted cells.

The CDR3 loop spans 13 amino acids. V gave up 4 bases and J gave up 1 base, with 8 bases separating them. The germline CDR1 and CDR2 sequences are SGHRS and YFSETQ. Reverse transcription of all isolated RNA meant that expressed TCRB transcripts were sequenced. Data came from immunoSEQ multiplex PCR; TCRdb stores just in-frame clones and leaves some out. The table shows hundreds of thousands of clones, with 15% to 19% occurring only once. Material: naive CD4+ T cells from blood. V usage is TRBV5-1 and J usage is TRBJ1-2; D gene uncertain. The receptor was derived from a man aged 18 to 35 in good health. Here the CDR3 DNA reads TGCGCCAGCAGCGAGGCATTTAACTATGGCTACACCTTC. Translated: CASSEAFNYGYTF.